The 19 T cell receptor beta chains presented below share a single source sample, sequenced in a study of identifying expanded T cells in peripheral blood. Data came from immunoSEQ multiplex PCR; TCRdb stores just in-frame clones and leaves some out. The sample holds about 100,000 clones; approximately 89% are singletons and the top ten take 4.5% to 6.5%. The sample was blood. The receptors originated from a person aged 18-70 years in good health.

This clone is a singleton in its sample. The V gene is TRBV5-6, the J gene TRBJ1-2; possibly TRBD1 for D (6 bases). This CDR3 has 19 residues. Germline CDR1 reads SGHDT; CDR2 reads YYEEEE. V lost 4 bases and J lost 1, with 26 bases in between. CDR3 sequence (DNA): TGTGCCAGCAGCCGCGGGGGGGCAGCCATGCCAATAAATAACTATGGCTACACCTTC. Amino acids: CASSRGGAAMPINNYGYTF.

The chain uses TRBV14 and TRBJ2-2; D call uncertain. CDR3 size: 13 residues. V was shortened by 0 bases and J by 5 bases, with 4 bases between the two germline ends. Germline CDR1 SGHDN, CDR2 FVKESK. CDR3 sequence (DNA): TGTGCCAGCAGCCAAGAGAGGACCGGGGAGCTGTTTTTT. Residues: CASSQERTGELFF.

V usage is TRBV5-1 and J usage is TRBJ2-3; TRBD2 is a possible D gene (6 bases). V lost 3 bases to trimming and J lost 4 bases, with 15 bases between them. Germline V CDR1 and CDR2: SGHRS, YFSETQ. There are 15 residues in the CDR3. This CDR3 is CASSSLPGAADTQYF. The CDR3 nucleotides are TGCGCCAGCAGCTCCCTGCCGGGAGCGGCAGATACGCAGTATTTT.

This clone was observed a handful of times. This chain uses TRBV6-1 with TRBJ1-2, with a possible D match to TRBD1 (5 bases). CDR1 and CDR2 from the germline V gene are MNHNS and SASEGT. The CDR3 runs to 12 residues. Trimming shortened V by 8 bases and J by 8 bases, and 15 bases separated the two germline ends. CDR3 in amino acids: CASGTGVRGYTF. CDR3 nucleotide sequence: TGTGCCAGCGGCACGGGGGTTCGCGGCTACACCTTC.

The J gene is TRBJ2-1, the V gene TRBV5-1; 8 positions match TRBD2. CDR3 length: 14 amino acids. Germline V CDR1 and CDR2: SGHRS, YFSETQ. Trimming at V came to 4 bases and at J to 7 bases, leaving 7 bases not matched to a gene. The CDR3 region is CASSPLAGDNEQFF. In DNA form, the CDR3 reads TGCGCCAGCAGCCCCCTAGCGGGTGATAATGAGCAGTTCTTC.

This chain links TRBV9 with TRBJ1-1; D might be TRBD1 (6 bases). The CDR3 is made up of 15 amino acids. Trimming cost V 4 bases and J 6 bases, with 19 bases left between them. Germline V gene data show CDR1 as SGDLS and CDR2 as YYNGEE. For the CDR3, the DNA is TGTGCCAGCAGCACCCTTGAGGGGGGGGGCTCTGAAGCTTTCTTT. This sequence encodes CASSTLEGGGSEAFF.

The chain employs TRBV6-5 and TRBJ2-1; D assignment may be TRBD1 or TRBD2 (5 bases each). The length of the CDR3 is 15 residues. Trimming removed 6 bases from V and 4 bases from J, with 16 bases in between. The germline V gene has CDR1 MNHEY and CDR2 SVGAGI. This CDR3 is CASRPTGTIYNEQFF. In DNA, the CDR3 is TGTGCCAGCAGACCGACCGGGACCATTTACAATGAGCAGTTCTTC.

The chain recombines TRBV9 with TRBJ2-1; 9 nucleotides agree with TRBD2. The V gene end was trimmed by 0 bases and the J gene end by 6 bases; junction bases not matched to a gene: 4. This CDR3 is 15 amino acids long. Germline-derived CDR1 and CDR2 are SGDLS and YYNGEE. The DNA of the CDR3 is TGTGCCAGCAGCGTAGGGGCGGGAGGGCCCAATGAGCAGTTCTTC. It codes for CASSVGAGGPNEQFF. The whole variable domain, remainder taken from reference TRBV9 and TRBJ2-1, is DSGVTQTPKHLITATGQRVTLRCSPRSGDLSVYWYQQSLDQGLQFLIQYYNGEERAKGNILERFSAQQFPDLHSELNLSSLELGDSALYFCASSVGAGGPNEQFFGPGTRLTVL.

This chain joins TRBV7-6 and TRBJ1-2; D is possibly TRBD1 (6 bases). Germline V gene data show CDR1 as SGHVS and CDR2 as FNYEAQ. V lost 1 base and J 8 bases, leaving 17 bases between the germline ends. This CDR3 has 15 amino acids. The CDR3 reads CASSLDAQGPEGYTF. CDR3 DNA sequence: TGTGCCAGCAGCTTAGACGCCCAGGGGCCCGAGGGCTACACCTTC. The entire variable domain, with the rest obtained from reference TRBV7-6 and TRBJ1-2, is as follows: GAGVSQSPRYKVTKRGQDVALRCDPISGHVSLYWYRQALGQGPEFLTYFNYEAQQDKSGLPNDRFSAERPEGSISTLTIQRTEQRDSAMYRCASSLDAQGPEGYTFGSGTRLTVV.

The CDR3 bases are TGCGCCAGCAGCTTGGGGGACAGGTACACCGGGGAGCTGTTTTTT. It translates to CASSLGDRYTGELFF. The genes are TRBV5-1 and TRBJ2-2, with 8 bases matching TRBD1. The junction had 1 base not matched to a gene; V was cut back by 0 bases and J by 3 bases. The V gene's germline CDR1 is SGHRS and CDR2 YFSETQ. There are 15 residues in the CDR3.

The chain carries TRBV19 and TRBJ1-2; TRBD1 agrees at 7 bases. This CDR3 has 15 amino acids. Germline V gives CDR1 LNHDA, CDR2 SQIVND (reference sequence). The ends lost 8 bases at V and 2 bases at J; junction bases unmatched: 11. CDR3 sequence: CASLRRTGTNYGYTF. Written as DNA, the CDR3 is TGTGCCAGTCTACGCAGGACAGGAACAAACTATGGCTACACCTTC.

The V call is TRBV25-1, the J call TRBJ1-1; perhaps TRBD1 as D (5 bases). With 4 bases removed from V and 1 base from J, the gap between germline ends came to 10 bases. Germline loops: CDR1 MGHDK, CDR2 SYGVNS. This CDR3 comprises 14 residues. The CDR3 loop is CASSGWGGNTEAFF. As DNA, the CDR3 is TGTGCCAGCAGTGGTTGGGGGGGGAACACTGAAGCTTTCTTT. Using reference TRBV25-1 and TRBJ1-1 for the parts outside the CDR3, the full variable domain is EADIYQTPRYLVIGTGKKITLECSQTMGHDKMYWYQQDPGMELHLIHYSYGVNSTEKGDLSSESTVSRIRTEHFPLTLESARPSHTSQYLCASSGWGGNTEAFFGQGTRLTVV.

The V and J genes are TRBV28 and TRBJ1-1, with 9 bases aligning to TRBD1. Trimming cost V 6 bases and J 0 bases; bases outside gene matches: 5. Germline CDR1 reads MDHEN; CDR2 reads SYDVKM. The CDR3 spans 15 residues. The CDR3 DNA reads TGTGCCAGCAGGCCTCGGGACAGGGTGAACACTGAAGCTTTCTTT. It yields the protein CASRPRDRVNTEAFF.

The rearrangement links TRBV19 to TRBJ2-7; 9 bases line up with TRBD1. This CDR3 contains 14 residues. V was pared by 5 bases and J by 2 bases, with 4 bases of the junction left unmatched. Looked up from germline, CDR1 is LNHDA and CDR2 is SQIVND (reference sequence). In nucleotides, the CDR3 is TGTGCCAGTAGTTTGGGACAGGGAACCTACGAGCAGTACTTC. It is translated as CASSLGQGTYEQYF.

The J gene is TRBJ2-2, the V gene TRBV7-6, with 7 positions matching TRBD2. The ends lost 5 bases at V and 6 bases at J; junction bases unmatched: 15. The CDR3 has 17 amino acids. Per germline, CDR1 SGHVS and CDR2 FNYEAQ. CDR3 coding DNA: TGTGCCAGCAGCCCTGGGGTTCTCGGGAGGAGGGCCGGGGAGCTGTTTTTT. Residues: CASSPGVLGRRAGELFF.

The rearrangement joins TRBV5-1 to TRBJ2-7; unclear D gene. The V gene lost 2 bases and the J gene lost 3 bases, with 3 bases spanning the gap. Germline-derived CDR1 and CDR2 are SGHRS and YFSETQ. The CDR3 contains 11 residues. The CDR3 DNA sequence: TGCGCCAGCAGCTTCGGCTACGAGCAGTACTTC. It yields the protein CASSFGYEQYF.

The CDR3 sequence is CATSRISGRAHNEQFF. CDR3 nucleotides: TGTGCCACCAGCAGGATAAGCGGGAGGGCCCACAATGAGCAGTTCTTC. This rearrangement joins TRBV15 to TRBJ2-1; 10 nucleotides match TRBD2. The V segment lost 3 bases and the J segment 5 bases; nucleotides outside the gene matches: 7. This CDR3 region has 16 residues. Germline V lookup: CDR1 LNHNV, CDR2 YYDKDF (reference sequence).

A single count supports this clone. The chain couples TRBV5-6 to TRBJ1-2, with TRBD1 matching over 8 bases. Trimming took 3 bases from V and 1 from J; bases not matched to a gene: 11. The CDR3 sequence is 17 residues long. Germline V gene data show CDR1 as SGHDT and CDR2 as YYEEEE. The CDR3: CASSSLSGTGINYGYTF. The CDR3 region has the DNA TGTGCCAGCAGCTCCCTCAGCGGGACAGGTATTAACTATGGCTACACCTTC.

The V gene is TRBV5-1, the J gene TRBJ2-2; D remains ambiguous. This CDR3 spans 17 amino acids. V lost 4 bases to trimming and J lost 1 base, with 17 bases between them. The V gene's germline CDR1 is SGHRS and CDR2 YFSETQ. The CDR3 bases are TGCGCCAGCAGCCCACCTGTACCGGACCTGAACACCGGGGAGCTGTTTTTT. Its translation is CASSPPVPDLNTGELFF.